The 30 T cell receptor beta chains listed next were all sequenced from one sample in a study of shared clonotypes between healthy human individuals. The table came from immunoSEQ multiplex PCR; TCRdb's copy has only in-frame clones and leaves some out. The table lists a few million clones, about nine tenths of them singletons. Sequencing was done on a sample of naive CD4+ T cells from PBMCs. This sample's subset: CD45RA+ positively selected. These receptors were collected from a man between 18 and 29 years old in good health. Some clones in this sample may be carry-over from other donors' samples.

The chain combines TRBV29-1 with TRBJ1-2; tentatively, D is TRBD1 (5 bases). The CDR3 totals 11 residues. Trimming removed 7 bases at V and 4 bases at J, with 10 bases between. Germline V gene data show CDR1 as SQVTM and CDR2 as ANQGSEA. Here the CDR3 DNA reads TGCAGCGCGCAGGGACCCTATGGCTACACCTTC. Translation: CSAQGPYGYTF.

This rearrangement joins TRBV7-9 to TRBJ2-4; 8 positions agree with TRBD2. This CDR3 region has 14 residues. V lost 5 bases, J lost 9 bases, and 9 bases stayed unmatched. The germline V gene has CDR1 SEHNR and CDR2 FQNEAQ (reference sequence). The CDR3 DNA reads as TGTGCCAGCAGCCTCCGGGGGGGAACGGGCATTCAGTACTTC. Protein sequence: CASSLRGGTGIQYF.

The V call is TRBV2, the J call TRBJ2-2; either TRBD1 or TRBD2 may supply D (5 bases each). The CDR3 extends over 14 amino acids. Trimming took off 7 bases at V and 0 bases at J, with 9 bases between the two ends. Germline CDR1 and CDR2: SNHLY and FYNNEI. In nucleotides, the CDR3 is TGTGCCAGCACCCTGGGGGCGAACACCGGGGAGCTGTTTTTT. Translation gives CASTLGANTGELFF.

The CDR3 bases are TGTGCCAGCAGTTTAGCGGGGGGAACCGCCAACGTCCTGACTTTC. Translating gives CASSLAGGTANVLTF. The chain couples TRBV28 to TRBJ2-6; 8 nucleotides line up with TRBD2. Germline V gene data show CDR1 as MDHEN and CDR2 as SYDVKM. CDR3 length: 15 amino acids. Trimming took 2 bases from V and 7 from J; bases not matched to a gene: 4.

This rearrangement joins TRBV6-6 to TRBJ1-5; TRBD1 might be the D (5 bases). V lost 0 bases, J lost 1 base, and 10 bases lay in between. Germline V gives CDR1 MNHNY, CDR2 SVGAGI (reference sequence). This CDR3 comprises 16 residues. CDR3 nucleotides: TGTGCCAGCAGTTACTCCGCAGGGATCAGCAATCAGCCCCAGCATTTT. Amino acid sequence: CASSYSAGISNQPQHF.

The V call is TRBV9, the J call TRBJ2-1, with D perhaps TRBD2 (6 bases). The CDR3 is made up of 15 amino acids. Germline CDR1 SGDLS, CDR2 YYNGEE. V was pared by 5 bases and J by 4 bases, with 16 bases between. In nucleotides, the CDR3 is TGTGCCAGCAGTTTCCTTGGCGGGACTTACAATGAGCAGTTCTTC. Translated, it gives CASSFLGGTYNEQFF.

About this clone itself: The same CDR3 also results from other DNA sequences found in this sample. The rearrangement links TRBV11-3 to TRBJ2-5; 7 bases match TRBD1. Germline CDR1 and CDR2: SGHNT and YENEEA. The CDR3 loop spans 15 amino acids. The ends lost 1 base at V and 2 bases at J; junction bases unmatched: 4. The CDR3 DNA reads as TGTGCCAGCAGCTTAGGACAGGGACCGCAAGAGACCCAGTACTTC. Translating gives CASSLGQGPQETQYF.

The CDR3 region has the DNA TGTGCCAGCAGCCAGGGACTAGCGGGAGTTTTAACCTACAATGAGCAGTTCTTC. It codes for CASSQGLAGVLTYNEQFF. V gene TRBV4-2 combines with J gene TRBJ2-1, with TRBD2 matching over 14 bases. Germline loops: CDR1 LGHNA, CDR2 YNFKEQ. Trimming took 3 bases from V and 2 from J; bases not matched to a gene: 6. The CDR3 consists of 18 residues.

The rearrangement links TRBV30 to TRBJ2-3; D might be TRBD1 or TRBD2, each matching 5 bases. The CDR3 length is 14 residues. Germline V CDR1 and CDR2: GTSNPN, SVGIG (reference sequence). V gave up 6 bases and J gave up 0 bases, with 13 bases separating them. Here the CDR3 reads CACTRGPSTDTQYF. For the CDR3, the DNA is TGTGCCTGTACGAGGGGTCCCAGCACAGATACGCAGTATTTT.

CDR3 in amino acids: CASSVSMPVSYEQYF. The CDR3 nucleotides read TGTGCCAGCAGTGTATCGATGCCAGTTTCCTACGAGCAGTACTTC. The chain carries TRBV2 and TRBJ2-7; D unclear. The ends were cut back, 4 bases at V and 1 base at J, with 14 bases in the middle. Germline V gene data show CDR1 as SNHLY and CDR2 as FYNNEI. CDR3 length: 15 amino acids. Supplemented by reference TRBV2 and TRBJ2-7, the full variable domain reads EPEVTQTPSHQVTQMGQEVILRCVPISNHLYFYWYRQILGQKVEFLVSFYNNEISEKSEIFDDQFSVERPDGSNFTLKIRSTKLEDSAMYFCASSVSMPVSYEQYFGPGTRLTVT.

V usage is TRBV7-8 and J usage is TRBJ2-3; a possible D gene is TRBD2 (5 bases). The CDR3 sequence is 16 residues long. Trimming removed 4 bases from V and 2 bases from J, with 16 bases in between. Germline CDR1 SGHVS, CDR2 FQNEAQ. In nucleotides, the CDR3 is TGTGCCAGCAGCTCCCCCTTGGCGGAGGACACAGATACGCAGTATTTT. Its translation: CASSSPLAEDTDTQYF.

This rearrangement joins TRBV7-9 to TRBJ2-1, with 7 positions matching TRBD2. With 2 bases clipped from V and 10 bases from J, the junction kept 2 bases outside the gene matches. CDR1 and CDR2 (germline): SEHNR, FQNEAQ (reference sequence). The CDR3 has 12 residues. The CDR3 nucleotides are TGTGCCAGCAGCTTATTGCGGGGGGAGCAGTTCTTC. Its protein product is CASSLLRGEQFF.

The V gene is TRBV25-1, the J gene TRBJ2-7, with unresolved D. Trimming took off 4 bases at V and 1 base at J, with 14 bases between the two ends. This CDR3 region has 15 residues. CDR1 and CDR2 from the germline V gene are MGHDK and SYGVNS. This CDR3 is CASSGADLGSYEQYF. CDR3 DNA: TGTGCCAGCAGTGGTGCGGATCTAGGGTCCTACGAGCAGTACTTC.

The rearrangement joins TRBV19 to TRBJ2-1; no definite D call. Germline V gene lookup returns CDR1 LNHDA and CDR2 SQIVND (reference sequence). The V end was cut by 7 bases, the J end by 0 bases, with 13 bases between. The CDR3 spans 15 residues. The chain's CDR3 is CASKGSGASYNEQFF. CDR3 nucleotides: TGTGCCAGTAAGGGTAGTGGAGCCTCCTACAATGAGCAGTTCTTC.

A single count supports this clone. The rearrangement joins TRBV5-1 to TRBJ2-5; 7 nucleotides match TRBD1. V shed 3 bases, J shed 3 bases, and the junction held 5 bases outside the gene matches. CDR3 length: 14 amino acids. CDR1 and CDR2 from the germline V gene are SGHRS and YFSETQ. The CDR3 loop reads CASSSEQGKETQYF. The DNA for the CDR3 is TGCGCCAGCAGCTCGGAACAGGGGAAAGAGACCCAGTACTTC.

V and J are TRBV5-8 and TRBJ1-1; D ambiguous. The CDR3 is 13 amino acids. V dropped 1 base and J dropped 7 bases, with 11 bases sitting between them. From germline, CDR1 is SGHTS and CDR2 YDEGEE. The CDR3: CASSLRLRVEAFF. CDR3 DNA: TGTGCCAGCAGCTTGAGGTTACGGGTTGAAGCTTTCTTT.

The chain combines TRBV28 with TRBJ1-1; D unclear. V gave up 6 bases and J gave up 6 bases, with 11 bases separating them. The V gene's germline CDR1 is MDHEN and CDR2 SYDVKM. This CDR3 is built from 12 residues. CDR3 nucleotides: TGTGCCAGCAGACTGTTTAGTTCTGAAGCTTTCTTT. Protein: CASRLFSSEAFF.

The J gene is TRBJ1-1, the V gene TRBV30; D is uncertain. Germline V gives CDR1 GTSNPN, CDR2 SVGIG (reference sequence). The CDR3 totals 12 residues. V lost 2 bases, J lost 3 bases, and 7 bases lay in between. CDR3: CAWSLIYTEAFF. CDR3 nucleotides: TGTGCCTGGAGTCTGATTTACACTGAAGCTTTCTTT.

In this sample, this clone turned up once. The genes are TRBV28 and TRBJ2-3, with no clear D. Germline values: CDR1 MDHEN, CDR2 SYDVKM. The ends were cut back, 6 bases at V and 5 bases at J, with 9 bases in the middle. This CDR3 has 12 residues. CDR3 region: CASSREVDTQYF. For the CDR3, the DNA is TGTGCCAGCAGCCGAGAAGTAGATACGCAGTATTTT.

The V call is TRBV25-1, the J call TRBJ2-7; 7 bases fit TRBD2. With 4 bases clipped from V and 3 bases from J, the junction kept 0 bases outside the gene matches. This CDR3 is built from 12 residues. Germline V gives CDR1 MGHDK, CDR2 SYGVNS. The CDR3 DNA reads TGTGCCAGCAGTGGGGGGGGCTACGAGCAGTACTTC. It encodes CASSGGGYEQYF.

This rearrangement joins TRBV2 to TRBJ2-6; 7 bases are a match to TRBD1. The germline V gene encodes CDR1 SNHLY and CDR2 FYNNEI. Trimming took 6 bases from V and 2 from J; bases not matched to a gene: 4. The CDR3 length is 15 residues. The CDR3, as DNA: TGTGCCAGCAGGAGACAGGGAACTGGGGCCAACGTCCTGACTTTC. As protein: CASRRQGTGANVLTF.

The rearrangement links TRBV29-1 to TRBJ1-1; D remains ambiguous. The CDR3 loop spans 13 amino acids. Germline CDR1 reads SQVTM; CDR2 reads ANQGSEA. V was clipped by 6 bases and J by 4 bases, with 15 bases between them. Here the CDR3 reads CSVLVSGRTEAFF. For the CDR3, the DNA is TGCAGCGTCTTGGTATCTGGGCGCACTGAAGCTTTCTTT.

The chain carries TRBV2 and TRBJ1-3; 7 nucleotides align to TRBD1. From germline, CDR1 is SNHLY and CDR2 FYNNEI. With V trimmed by 4 bases and J by 4 bases, 7 bases remained unmatched. The CDR3 totals 15 residues. Here the CDR3 DNA reads TGTGCCAGCAGTGTAACGACAGGGTCAGGAAACACCATATATTTT. Protein sequence: CASSVTTGSGNTIYF.

This chain uses TRBV28 with TRBJ2-1; 8 nucleotides match TRBD2. J was trimmed by 6 bases and V by 2 bases; bases with no gene match: 15. This CDR3 spans 18 amino acids. CDR1 is MDHEN and CDR2 is SYDVKM in the germline V gene. Here the CDR3 reads CASSLRAGGADIPNEQFF. The CDR3 coding sequence is TGTGCCAGCAGTTTACGGGCGGGAGGTGCGGATATCCCCAATGAGCAGTTCTTC.

The chain carries TRBV7-2 and TRBJ2-1; no reliable D call. Germline values: CDR1 SGHTA, CDR2 FQGNSA. The CDR3 contains 13 residues. The V end lost 0 bases, the J end lost 3 bases, and 3 bases lay between the germline ends. CDR3 in DNA: TGTGCCAGCAGCTTAGCACTCTACAATGAGCAGTTCTTC. Protein product: CASSLALYNEQFF.

The chain joins TRBV5-1 to TRBJ2-7; D perhaps matches TRBD2 (6 bases). Trimming shortened V by 2 bases and J by 5 bases, and 17 bases separated the two germline ends. There are 15 residues in the CDR3. In germline, CDR1 is SGHRS, CDR2 YFSETQ. The CDR3 is CASSLEIGGDHEQYF. In nucleotides, the CDR3 is TGCGCCAGCAGCTTAGAGATCGGAGGGGATCACGAGCAGTACTTC.

Note on this clone: Within the sample, other DNA sequences also encode this same CDR3. V is TRBV11-3 and J is TRBJ2-7; 9 bases align to TRBD1. The CDR3 runs 15 residues. Per germline, CDR1 SGHNT and CDR2 YENEEA. The V segment lost 2 bases and the J segment 2 bases; nucleotides outside the gene matches: 4. The CDR3 here is CASSLRGQGPYEQYF. In DNA form, the CDR3 reads TGTGCCAGCAGCTTACGGGGACAGGGTCCCTACGAGCAGTACTTC. Filled out from reference TRBV11-3 and TRBJ2-7, the complete variable domain reads EAGVVQSPRYKIIEKKQPVAFWCNPISGHNTLYWYLQNLGQGPELLIRYENEEAVDDSQLPKDRFSAERLKGVDSTLKIQPAELGDSAVYLCASSLRGQGPYEQYFGPGTRLTVT.

The rearrangement uses TRBV29-1 and TRBJ2-7; D assignment may be TRBD1 or TRBD2 (5 bases each). CDR3 length: 12 residues. In germline, CDR1 is SQVTM, CDR2 ANQGSEA. Trimming took off 4 bases at V and 6 bases at J, with 13 bases between the two ends. In DNA, the CDR3 is TGCAGCGTTGCCGGCTTAGGGACCGAGCAGTACTTC. Translated: CSVAGLGTEQYF.

For this clone: Other nucleotide sequences from this sample produce the same CDR3. This chain joins TRBV20-1 and TRBJ1-1; 9 positions match TRBD1. Trimming cost V 3 bases and J 8 bases; bases outside gene matches: 1. This CDR3 region has 11 residues. Germline loops: CDR1 DFQATT, CDR2 SNEGSKA (reference sequence). Written as DNA, the CDR3 is TGCAGTGCTAGGGACAGGGGAGAAGCTTTCTTT. Amino acid sequence: CSARDRGEAFF.

Here the CDR3 DNA reads TGTGCCAGCAGCAACACCCCCTTCACCGGGGAGCTGTTTTTT. Protein sequence: CASSNTPFTGELFF. The V call is TRBV9, the J call TRBJ2-2; no clear D. The CDR3 consists of 14 residues. In germline, CDR1 is SGDLS, CDR2 YYNGEE. Trimming removed 4 bases from V and 4 bases from J, with 11 bases in between.